Listed here are 18 T cell receptor beta chains from one sample, sequenced in a study of CD8 T cells in Susac syndrome. Random hexamers were used to reverse transcribe the RNA input (roughly 0.5 to 1 ug). One entry per CDR3 protein results from TCRdb running MiXCR on the immunoSEQ multiplex PCR reads. The table has 150,000 to 190,000 distinct CDR3 sequences, approximately 95% seen once. Specimen: CD4+ T cells from PBMCs. The receptors originated from a human donor with Susac syndrome.

This clonotype is a singleton in its sample. The chain combines TRBV20-1 with TRBJ1-5; 9 nucleotides line up with TRBD1. After removal of 6 bases from V and 3 bases from J, the junction contained 9 bases not matched to a gene. Germline V lookup: CDR1 DFQATT, CDR2 SNEGSKA (reference sequence). The CDR3 consists of 15 residues. The CDR3 loop is CSAGTGTGSNQPQHF. The CDR3 coding sequence is TGCAGTGCCGGAACCGGGACAGGGTCCAATCAGCCCCAGCATTTT.

The chain uses TRBV9 and TRBJ2-7, with D possibly matching TRBD1 (5 bases). V lost 0 bases and J lost 1, with 11 bases in between. Germline assignment: CDR1 SGDLS and CDR2 YYNGEE. This CDR3 contains 15 residues. The CDR3 sequence is CASSVGPTESYEQYF. The CDR3 nucleotides read TGTGCCAGCAGCGTAGGCCCGACAGAATCCTACGAGCAGTACTTC.

The chain combines TRBV12-3 or TRBV12-4 with TRBJ2-1; perhaps D is TRBD1 or TRBD2 (5 bases each). Trimming removed 4 bases from V and 2 bases from J, with 15 bases in between. CDR3 length: 16 amino acids. CDR3 nucleotides: TGTGCCAGCAGTTGGGGTTTGAGGGGAACCTACAATGAGCAGTTCTTC. Its translation is CASSWGLRGTYNEQFF.

The rearrangement uses TRBV5-4 and TRBJ2-1; D ambiguous. V dropped 0 bases and J dropped 9 bases, with 16 bases sitting between them. CDR1 and CDR2 (germline): SGHNT, YYREEE (reference sequence). The CDR3 contains 15 residues. Written as DNA, the CDR3 is TGTGCCAGCAGCTTGGGGTCCGGTAACACGGGTGAGCAGTTCTTC. It yields the protein CASSLGSGNTGEQFF.

The chain is built from TRBV4-1 and TRBJ2-7; weak D call: TRBD1 (6 bases). CDR1 is MGHRA and CDR2 is YSYEKL in the germline V gene. The ends were cut back, 2 bases at V and 7 bases at J, with 9 bases in the middle. The CDR3 spans 12 residues. The CDR3 nucleotides are TGCGCCAGCAGCCAACAGGGGAGAGAGCAGTACTTC. Protein sequence: CASSQQGREQYF.

This clonotype was seen a single time. One end of the junction fails to match germline, which may point to a read error. V and J are TRBV20-1 and TRBJ2-7, with 8 bases that match TRBD1. Per the germline V gene, CDR1 is DFQATT and CDR2 is SNEGSKA (reference sequence). The CDR3 is made up of 16 amino acids. The CDR3: CSARDIRGQGAKEQYF. DNA of the CDR3: TGCAGTGCTAGAGATATAAGGGGGCAGGGGGCGAAGGAGCAATACTTC.

The chain couples TRBV15 to TRBJ2-7; tentative D call: TRBD2 (5 bases). V shed 1 base and J shed 0 bases, with 16 bases lying between them. This CDR3 is built from 17 residues. Per the germline V gene, CDR1 is LNHNV and CDR2 is YYDKDF (reference sequence). DNA of the CDR3: TGTGCCACCAGCAGAGGAGGGCTGCGAGACAACTCCTACGAGCAGTACTTC. Protein product: CATSRGGLRDNSYEQYF.

The chain couples TRBV5-1 to TRBJ1-2, with D perhaps matching TRBD1 (5 bases). The V end was cut by 4 bases, the J end by 2 bases, with 15 bases between. CDR3 size: 15 residues. The germline gives CDR1 SGHRS, CDR2 YFSETQ. The CDR3 DNA is TGCGCCAGCAGCACTGCCGGGACGGGGAACTATGGCTACACCTTC. Protein sequence: CASSTAGTGNYGYTF. Looking up the rest from reference TRBV5-1 and TRBJ1-2 gives the full variable domain: KAGVTQTPRYLIKTRGQQVTLSCSPISGHRSVSWYQQTPGQGLQFLFEYFSETQRNKGNFPGRFSGRQFSNSRSEMNVSTLELGDSALYLCASSTAGTGNYGYTFGSGTRLTVV.

This clonotype was found once. V and J are TRBV29-1 and TRBJ2-5; 7 bases match TRBD1. This CDR3 region has 14 residues. Germline V gene lookup returns CDR1 SQVTM and CDR2 ANQGSEA. V gave up 7 bases and J gave up 2 bases; unmatched junction bases: 10. CDR3 nucleotide sequence: TGCAGCGGGAGCCCAGGGGGAATACAAGAGACCCAGTACTTC. The encoded protein is CSGSPGGIQETQYF.

The V and J genes are TRBV15 and TRBJ2-1; TRBD2 matches 12 bases. V shed 8 bases, J shed 8 bases, and the junction held 13 bases outside the gene matches. Germline CDR1 LNHNV, CDR2 YYDKDF (reference sequence). The CDR3 has 16 amino acids. Written as DNA, the CDR3 is TGTGCCACCCGACTGCTCCAGACTAGCGGGGGACATGAGCAGTTCTTC. Its protein product is CATRLLQTSGGHEQFF.

This chain uses TRBV9 with TRBJ2-2; 9 nucleotides match TRBD1. The CDR3 has 14 amino acids. Germline trimming cut 4 bases from V and 5 bases from J; bases unmatched to any gene: 3. The germline V gene has CDR1 SGDLS and CDR2 YYNGEE. The CDR3 bases are TGTGCCAGCAGCTCACAGGGGGCGACCGGGGAGCTGTTTTTT. Translation gives CASSSQGATGELFF. The whole variable domain, remainder taken from reference TRBV9 and TRBJ2-2, is DSGVTQTPKHLITATGQRVTLRCSPRSGDLSVYWYQQSLDQGLQFLIQYYNGEERAKGNILERFSAQQFPDLHSELNLSSLELGDSALYFCASSSQGATGELFFGEGSRLTVL.

The V call is TRBV29-1, the J call TRBJ1-1; the D gene is possibly TRBD1 (6 bases). The CDR3 is 11 amino acids. V lost 6 bases and J lost 8, with 13 bases in between. The germline gives CDR1 SQVTM, CDR2 ANQGSEA. This CDR3 reads CSVVWGTEAFF. CDR3 DNA: TGCAGCGTCGTATGGGGGACAGAAGCTTTCTTT. Full variable domain (missing parts from reference TRBV29-1 and TRBJ1-1): SAVISQKPSRDICQRGTSLTIQCQVDSQVTMMFWYRQQPGQSLTLIATANQGSEATYESGFVIDKFPISRPNLTFSTLTVSNMSPEDSSIYLCSVVWGTEAFFGQGTRLTVV.

The chain links TRBV3-1 to TRBJ2-7, with D tentatively TRBD2 (5 bases). Germline-derived CDR1 and CDR2 are LGHDT and YNNKEL (reference sequence). V was pared by 0 bases and J by 4 bases, with 13 bases between. The CDR3 consists of 15 residues. The CDR3 reads CASSQEGGPGYEQYF. DNA for the CDR3: TGTGCCAGCAGCCAAGAGGGCGGGCCCGGGTACGAGCAGTACTTC.

The CDR3 sequence is CASSRGLGETQYF. For the CDR3, the DNA is TGCGCCAGCAGCAGGGGACTAGGAGAGACCCAGTACTTC. The chain uses TRBV5-1 and TRBJ2-5; 8 bases are shared with TRBD2. CDR1 is SGHRS, CDR2 YFSETQ, per germline. V lost 4 bases and J lost 4; bases outside the gene matches: 3. The length of the CDR3 is 13 residues.

This chain joins TRBV19 and TRBJ1-5; a possible D gene is TRBD1 (6 bases). Germline values: CDR1 LNHDA, CDR2 SQIVND (reference sequence). V was clipped by 5 bases and J by 6 bases, with 20 bases between them. This CDR3 region has 16 residues. For the CDR3, the DNA is TGTGCCAGTAGTTCGGAGACAGGAGGGTTTGGTCAGCCCCAGCATTTT. Encoded protein: CASSSETGGFGQPQHF. Filled out from reference TRBV19 and TRBJ1-5, the complete variable domain reads DGGITQSPKYLFRKEGQNVTLSCEQNLNHDAMYWYRQDPGQGLRLIYYSQIVNDFQKGDIAEGYSVSREKKESFPLTVTSAQKNPTAFYLCASSSETGGFGQPQHFGDGTRLSIL.

The gene calls are TRBV7-2 and TRBJ2-7, with 7 bases lining up with TRBD1. This CDR3 comprises 15 residues. V shed 6 bases and J 7 bases; nucleotides not matched to a gene: 15. Germline CDR1 is SGHTA and CDR2 is FQGNSA. The CDR3 region is CASRIAGQAIGEQYF. CDR3 nucleotides: TGTGCCAGCAGAATAGCCGGACAGGCGATTGGGGAGCAGTACTTC.

The rearrangement links TRBV7-9 to TRBJ2-2, with TRBD1 matching 8 bases. CDR1 and CDR2 from the germline V gene are SEHNR and FQNEAQ (reference sequence). The CDR3 is 15 amino acids. The V and J ends lost 7 bases and 5 bases, in that order; junction bases with no gene match: 9. Here the CDR3 reads CASTPGTGFTGELFF. The CDR3 nucleotides are TGTGCCAGCACCCCAGGGACAGGATTTACCGGGGAGCTGTTTTTT.

The chain is built from TRBV15 and TRBJ2-2; D ambiguous. Germline values: CDR1 LNHNV, CDR2 YYDKDF (reference sequence). Trimming took 0 bases from V and 7 from J, leaving 6 bases between them. The CDR3 extends over 13 amino acids. The CDR3 sequence is CATSRDPDGELFF. Here the CDR3 DNA reads TGTGCCACCAGCAGAGATCCGGACGGGGAGCTGTTTTTT.